One sample yielded the 11 T cell receptor beta chains listed below, sequenced in a study of blood T cell repertoires in COVID-19. Assay: immunoSEQ multiplex PCR; the TCRdb copy retains only in-frame clones and omits some. The table records 200,000 to 250,000 clones, about 87% of them present only once. The source material was PBMCs or T cells enriched from blood (not recorded which). The source is a man aged 30-40 years who had recovered from COVID-19.

The rearrangement links TRBV4-3 to TRBJ1-4; D gene unclear. CDR1 and CDR2 from the germline V gene are LGHNA and YSLEER. This CDR3 region has 15 residues. The V gene lost 0 bases and the J gene lost 5 bases, with 10 bases spanning the gap. CDR3 sequence: CASSQDVRQNEKLFF. The DNA of the CDR3 is TGCGCCAGCAGCCAAGACGTCAGGCAGAATGAAAAACTGTTTTTT.

The V call is TRBV15, the J call TRBJ2-1; 10 nucleotides line up with TRBD1. This CDR3 is built from 16 residues. With V trimmed by 0 bases and J by 6 bases, 5 bases remained unmatched. Germline CDR1 and CDR2: LNHNV and YYDKDF (reference sequence). The CDR3 DNA reads TGTGCCACCAGCAGAGATATGAGGGACAGGGGCAATGAGCAGTTCTTC. Translating it yields CATSRDMRDRGNEQFF.

The chain joins TRBV10-3 to TRBJ2-1, with D possibly matching TRBD1 (5 bases). V gave up 6 bases and J gave up 9 bases, with 15 bases separating them. Germline CDR1 and CDR2: ENHRY and SYGVKD. The CDR3 sequence is 13 residues long. The CDR3 DNA reads TGTGCCATCAGAGGGGTCGTGGCGCGTGAGCAGTTCTTC. It is translated as CAIRGVVAREQFF.

The chain links TRBV11-2 to TRBJ2-2, with TRBD1 matching over 7 bases. V lost 5 bases, J lost 7 bases, and 13 bases stayed unmatched. There are 16 residues in the CDR3. The V gene's germline CDR1 is SGHAT and CDR2 FQNNGV. CDR3 protein: CASSLIVTGIFGELFF. In DNA, the CDR3 is TGTGCCAGCAGCCTCATCGTGACAGGGATTTTCGGGGAGCTGTTTTTT.

This clone was counted a few times. The rearrangement links TRBV10-2 to TRBJ2-5; a weak D match, TRBD2 (6 bases). The CDR3 is 15 residues long. The V end lost 8 bases, the J end lost 3 bases, and 19 bases lay between the germline ends. Germline CDR1 reads WSHSY; CDR2 reads SAAADI. DNA for the CDR3: TGCGCCAGCGCCCGACTAGAGAGGAATGAAGAGACCCAGTACTTC. Translated: CASARLERNEETQYF.

The sample holds one count of this clone. This chain links TRBV30 with TRBJ1-1; D ambiguous. This CDR3 spans 12 amino acids. Germline values: CDR1 GTSNPN, CDR2 SVGIG (reference sequence). V was cut by 1 base and J by 7 bases, with 10 bases left in between. The CDR3: CAWSGRAIEAFF. For the CDR3, the DNA is TGTGCCTGGAGTGGGAGGGCGATTGAAGCTTTCTTT.

The chain has TRBV11-3 and TRBJ2-2; D is undetermined. Trimming cost V 0 bases and J 3 bases, with 8 bases left between them. The CDR3 loop spans 15 amino acids. Per the germline V gene, CDR1 is SGHNT and CDR2 is YENEEA. For the CDR3, the DNA is TGTGCCAGCAGCTTAGATCCCCAGGACACCGGGGAGCTGTTTTTT. Translating gives CASSLDPQDTGELFF.

The chain joins TRBV3-1 (or the pseudogene TRBV3-2) to TRBJ1-2; TRBD1 aligns across 8 bases. CDR3 length: 15 residues. V was clipped by 5 bases and J by 4 bases; unmatched bases: 9. CDR1 and CDR2 (germline): LGHDT, YNNKEL (reference sequence). CDR3 sequence: CASSGGTGGGYGYTF. The CDR3, as DNA: TGTGCCAGCAGCGGTGGGACAGGCGGGGGCTATGGCTACACCTTC.

The rearrangement joins TRBV21-1 to TRBJ1-2; the table gives TRBD1 as D, unverified against the DNA. TRBV21-1 is marked as a pseudogene. The CDR3 loop spans 17 amino acids. The CDR3 spells CASSAHSPGTGGTGYTF. CDR3 DNA: TGTGCCAGCAGCGCCCACAGCCCCGGGACAGGGGGCACGGGCTACACCTTC.

The V and J genes are TRBV19 and TRBJ1-1, with 7 positions matching TRBD1. Germline V gene data show CDR1 as LNHDA and CDR2 as SQIVND (reference sequence). Germline trimming cut 4 bases from V and 1 base from J; bases unmatched to any gene: 3. The CDR3 has 14 amino acids. CDR3 loop: CASSTWTGNTEAFF. CDR3 nucleotides: TGTGCCAGTAGTACCTGGACAGGGAACACTGAAGCTTTCTTT.

This clone was recorded once. The chain recombines TRBV27 with TRBJ2-7; D not certain. CDR3 length equals 13 residues. Germline V lookup: CDR1 MNHEY, CDR2 SMNVEV (reference sequence). Trimming shortened V by 7 bases and J by 1 base, and 11 bases separated the two germline ends. The CDR3 spells CASIDDGSYEQYF. CDR3 nucleotides: TGTGCCAGCATTGACGACGGGTCCTACGAGCAGTACTTC.